The clone carrying this TCR beta chain has a single count. The data were taken from a study of blood T cell repertoires in COVID-19. Study overall: Whether acute or convalescent, the COVID-19 samples came from the United States, Italy and Spain. Sources were T cells, B-cell-depleted T cells, or PBMCs; the material itself was cDNA or gDNA.

The CDR3 runs 13 residues. CDR1 is LNHDA, CDR2 SQIVND, per germline (reference sequence). V was pared by 3 bases and J by 6 bases, with 11 bases between. Assay: immunoSEQ multiplex PCR; the TCRdb copy retains only in-frame clones and omits some. The table includes about 120,000 clones, more than 75% detected once. This sequence originates from a woman aged 70-85 years with acute or convalescent COVID-19. The rearrangement uses TRBV19 and TRBJ1-2; no firm D call. Sample: peripheral blood. The CDR3 coding sequence is TGTGCCAGTAGTATCGGTAGTGAGCATGGCTACACCTTC. It yields the protein CASSIGSEHGYTF.